These 23 T cell receptor beta chains share one sample of origin, sequenced in a study of OX40 agonist ivuxolimab in advanced cancers. The receptor library was made with the immunoSEQ multiplex PCR assay. The table comes from immuneACCESS by way of TCRdb, which keeps in-frame sequences with V and J called. Part of the clones is missing from these tables; in studies checked, under half for an unresolved V gene and the rest for unknown reasons. For this sample the table gives around 72,000 clones, of which around 82% were detected only once. The ten largest clones add up to 8.2% of the sample. The source material was CD4+ or CD8+ T cells sorted from blood, sampled in a trial of the OX40 agonist ivuxolimab. The receptors here all came from an adult with an advanced solid tumor such as melanoma, head and neck, liver or kidney cancer.

The chain is built from TRBV2 and TRBJ2-1; D remains ambiguous. This CDR3 is 10 amino acids long. CDR1 is SNHLY and CDR2 is FYNNEI in the germline V gene. The V gene lost 4 bases and the J gene lost 13 bases, with 8 bases spanning the gap. The CDR3 spells CASSGKNQFF. DNA for the CDR3: TGTGCCAGCAGTGGGAAGAATCAGTTCTTC.

J is TRBJ1-5 and V is TRBV7-3, with D possibly being TRBD1 (5 bases). The CDR3 has 13 residues. The V end lost 2 bases, the J end lost 7 bases, and 9 bases lay between the germline ends. CDR1 is SGHTA, CDR2 FQGTGA, per germline. The CDR3 DNA reads as TGTGCCAGCAGCTTATTCCAGGGACAGCCCCAGCATTTT. Translated: CASSLFQGQPQHF.

The chain links TRBV28 to TRBJ1-1, with TRBD1 matching over 7 bases. The CDR3 is 16 residues long. Germline V gene lookup returns CDR1 MDHEN and CDR2 SYDVKM. The trim removed 8 bases at V and 8 bases at J, leaving 20 bases unmatched. The CDR3: CASPKKRQGAFTEAFF. As DNA, the CDR3 is TGTGCCAGCCCTAAGAAACGACAGGGAGCTTTTACAGAAGCTTTCTTT.

This clone was observed a handful of times. The chain is built from TRBV18 and TRBJ1-2; no firm D call. Germline V lookup: CDR1 KGHSH, CDR2 LQKENI. The CDR3 has 13 residues. Trimming took 3 bases from V and 4 from J, leaving 9 bases between them. Written as DNA, the CDR3 is TGTGCCAGCTCACCGGGCGAGGCCTATGGCTACACCTTC. Translated, it gives CASSPGEAYGYTF. Variable domain in full (rest from reference TRBV18 and TRBJ1-2): NAGVMQNPRHLVRRRGQEARLRCSPMKGHSHVYWYRQLPEEGLKFMVYLQKENIIDESGMPKERFSAEFPKEGPSILRIQQVVRGDSAAYFCASSPGEAYGYTFGSGTRLTVV.

The chain links TRBV19 to TRBJ2-5; TRBD1 is a possible D gene (7 bases). Trimming pared 3 bases from V and 5 bases from J, leaving 13 bases between. Germline loops: CDR1 LNHDA, CDR2 SQIVND (reference sequence). This CDR3 is 14 amino acids long. DNA of the CDR3: TGTGCCAGTAGTATTGGAGGGGGCATGGAGACCCAGTACTTC. It specifies CASSIGGGMETQYF.

This chain links TRBV19 with TRBJ1-5, with 8 bases fitting TRBD1. The CDR3 contains 16 residues. The trim removed 0 bases at V and 7 bases at J, leaving 8 bases unmatched. CDR1 is LNHDA and CDR2 is SQIVND in the germline V gene (reference sequence). The CDR3 DNA sequence: TGTGCCAGTAGTATAGATGTGGGGACAGGACCCCAGCCCCAGCATTTT. Protein product: CASSIDVGTGPQPQHF.

The V call is TRBV7-6, the J call TRBJ1-1, with a weak D call TRBD1 (5 bases). CDR3 length: 15 amino acids. The ends were cut back, 1 base at V and 2 bases at J, with 11 bases in the middle. The germline V gene encodes CDR1 SGHVS and CDR2 FNYEAQ. CDR3 amino acids: CASSLGQGLNTEAFF. The CDR3 DNA sequence: TGTGCCAGCAGCTTAGGGCAGGGACTTAACACTGAAGCTTTCTTT. The variable domain in full, completed from reference TRBV7-6 and TRBJ1-1, reads GAGVSQSPRYKVTKRGQDVALRCDPISGHVSLYWYRQALGQGPEFLTYFNYEAQQDKSGLPNDRFSAERPEGSISTLTIQRTEQRDSAMYRCASSLGQGLNTEAFFGQGTRLTVV.

This chain connects TRBV11-3 to TRBJ2-7; 10 bases line up with TRBD2. V shed 5 bases, J shed 5 bases, and the junction held 9 bases outside the gene matches. Germline-derived CDR1 and CDR2 are SGHNT and YENEEA. The CDR3 runs 15 residues. The CDR3, as DNA: TGTGCCAGCAGCCGACCAGCTAGCGGGAGCCACGAGCAGTACTTC. This sequence encodes CASSRPASGSHEQYF. Together with reference TRBV11-3 and TRBJ2-7, the CDR3 gives the full variable domain: EAGVVQSPRYKIIEKKQPVAFWCNPISGHNTLYWYLQNLGQGPELLIRYENEEAVDDSQLPKDRFSAERLKGVDSTLKIQPAELGDSAVYLCASSRPASGSHEQYFGPGTRLTVT.

The chain joins TRBV27 to TRBJ1-1; no firm D call. CDR3 length: 13 residues. The germline CDR1 and CDR2 sequences are MNHEY and SMNVEV (reference sequence). Between the trimmed V and J ends, which lost 1 base and 4 bases, there was a span of 7 bases. The CDR3 sequence: CASSLLGSTEAFF. The CDR3 bases are TGTGCCAGCAGTTTATTGGGGAGCACTGAAGCTTTCTTT.

The chain has TRBV11-2 and TRBJ1-1; no clear D. There are 15 residues in the CDR3. The ends were cut back, 1 base at V and 1 base at J, with 10 bases in the middle. CDR1 and CDR2 from the germline V gene are SGHAT and FQNNGV. The CDR3, as DNA: TGTGCCAGCAGCTTAGCGGGTTTGTGGAACACTGAAGCTTTCTTT. The encoded protein is CASSLAGLWNTEAFF.

The chain employs TRBV7-6 and TRBJ2-6; D is unclear. V gave up 7 bases and J gave up 0 bases, with 13 bases separating them. The CDR3 loop spans 16 amino acids. Germline loops: CDR1 SGHVS, CDR2 FNYEAQ. DNA for the CDR3: TGTGCCAGCATCCGACACCTCGACTCTGGGGCCAACGTCCTGACTTTC. Translating it yields CASIRHLDSGANVLTF.

The V call is TRBV7-9, the J call TRBJ1-4; no clear D gene. With 2 bases removed from V and 8 bases from J, the gap between germline ends came to 9 bases. The germline V gene has CDR1 SEHNR and CDR2 FQNEAQ (reference sequence). The CDR3 covers 13 residues. The CDR3 loop reads CASSLRVKEKLFF. The DNA of the CDR3 is TGTGCCAGCAGCTTAAGGGTAAAGGAAAAACTGTTTTTT.

This chain links TRBV19 with TRBJ1-2; 8 bases fit TRBD1. The germline CDR1 and CDR2 sequences are LNHDA and SQIVND (reference sequence). CDR3 length: 15 amino acids. Trimming took 2 bases from V and 6 from J; bases not matched to a gene: 8. This CDR3 reads CASSINDRGVDGYTF. In DNA, the CDR3 is TGTGCCAGTAGTATAAACGACAGGGGCGTCGATGGCTACACCTTC.

This sequence joins TRBV21-1 and TRBJ2-7; the table's D call, TRBD2, was not checked against the DNA. TRBV21-1 is designated a pseudogene. The CDR3 consists of 18 residues. Written as DNA, the CDR3 is TGTGCCAGCAGCAAAAATAACATCGGGACTAGGGGAACCTACGAGCAGTACGTC. Its translation: CASSKNNIGTRGTYEQYV.

This clone was seen just once. The genes are TRBV4-2 and TRBJ2-3, with 9 bases identical to TRBD1. Germline V gives CDR1 LGHNA, CDR2 YNFKEQ. J was trimmed by 3 bases and V by 6 bases; bases with no gene match: 7. This CDR3 region has 15 residues. CDR3 nucleotide sequence: TGTGCCAGCAGACAGGACAGGGGAGGGACAGATACGCAGTATTTT. This translates into CASRQDRGGTDTQYF.

V gene TRBV7-9 combines with J gene TRBJ2-1; 11 bases are a match to TRBD1. Germline CDR1 and CDR2: SEHNR and FQNEAQ (reference sequence). Germline trimming cut 2 bases from V and 8 bases from J; bases unmatched to any gene: 11. The CDR3 extends over 17 amino acids. The CDR3 spells CASSLWTGGLPGDEQFF. CDR3 nucleotide sequence: TGTGCCAGCAGCTTATGGACAGGGGGCTTACCGGGAGATGAGCAGTTCTTC.

J is TRBJ2-7 and V is TRBV21-1; the DNA was not compared with TRBD2, the D call given in the table. TRBV21-1 is reported as a pseudogene. The CDR3 has 16 amino acids. This CDR3 is CASSKTLGSSTYEQYV. The CDR3 nucleotides are TGTGCCAGCAGCAAAACTCTAGGCAGCTCAACCTACGAGCAGTACGTC.

The chain uses TRBV9 and TRBJ2-7; D ambiguous. The CDR3 has 12 residues. V was clipped by 4 bases and J by 9 bases, with 14 bases between them. Germline assignment: CDR1 SGDLS and CDR2 YYNGEE. The CDR3 is CASSPPVCGQYV. CDR3 nucleotides: TGTGCCAGCAGCCCCCCGGTATGCGGGCAGTACGTC.

The chain uses TRBV6-6 and TRBJ2-5, with TRBD2 matching 11 bases. The CDR3 has 15 amino acids. The J segment lost 5 bases and the V segment lost 5 bases, leaving 7 bases of the junction unmatched. Germline V lookup: CDR1 MNHNY, CDR2 SVGAGI (reference sequence). CDR3 region: CASSRSGRAGETQYF. In nucleotides, the CDR3 is TGTGCCAGCAGTCGTAGCGGGAGGGCCGGGGAGACCCAGTACTTC.

The rearrangement joins TRBV6-4 to TRBJ1-4; 7 bases line up with TRBD1. Germline V gives CDR1 MRHNA, CDR2 SNTAGT. The CDR3 runs 14 residues. V was pared by 0 bases and J by 5 bases, with 0 bases of the junction left unmatched. CDR3 in amino acids: CASSDSTGNEKLFF. The CDR3 DNA is TGTGCCAGCAGTGACTCGACAGGGAATGAAAAACTGTTTTTT.

This chain links TRBV19 with TRBJ2-5, with D tentatively TRBD2 (6 bases). The J call may be wrong; the DNA end is better matched by TRBJ2-7. The CDR3 extends over 16 amino acids. Germline-derived CDR1 and CDR2 are LNHDA and SQIVND (reference sequence). This CDR3 is CASSRRGGIDYYEQYF. CDR3 bases: TGTGCCAGTAGTAGACGTGGCGGGATAGATTACTACGAGCAGTACTTC.

The chain carries TRBV7-3 and TRBJ2-2; D call uncertain. The germline V gene has CDR1 SGHTA and CDR2 FQGTGA. Trimming cost V 2 bases and J 6 bases, with 7 bases left between them. CDR3 size: 13 residues. CDR3 sequence reads: CASSLVGPGELFF. In DNA, the CDR3 is TGTGCCAGCAGCTTAGTAGGACCCGGGGAGCTGTTTTTT.

J is TRBJ1-2 and V is TRBV18; 7 nucleotides align to TRBD1. The CDR3 sequence is 15 residues long. Germline lookup yields CDR1 KGHSH and CDR2 LQKENI. V gave up 4 bases and J gave up 2 bases; unmatched junction bases: 7. The DNA for the CDR3 is TGTGCCAGCTCACAACAGGGGCGCGGGAACTATGGCTACACCTTC. Translating gives CASSQQGRGNYGYTF. Looking up the rest from reference TRBV18 and TRBJ1-2 gives the full variable domain: NAGVMQNPRHLVRRRGQEARLRCSPMKGHSHVYWYRQLPEEGLKFMVYLQKENIIDESGMPKERFSAEFPKEGPSILRIQQVVRGDSAAYFCASSQQGRGNYGYTFGSGTRLTVV.